A selection of T cell receptor beta chains follows, all from one sample in a study of CD8 T cells in Susac syndrome. Each CDR3 protein gets one entry after TCRdb re-called the immunoSEQ multiplex PCR reads with MiXCR. The top ten hold more than 0.14% of the sample, which has about 140,000 distinct CDR3 sequences, over 90% seen once. Sample: CD4+ T cells from PBMCs. These receptors originate from a human donor with Susac syndrome. CDR3s include the opening cysteine and the closing phenylalanine or tryptophan. D genes are given only for firm matches. Not every row has a clone size; where given, it reads once, few, many or a size class.

clone size: once; D gene: TRBD2; V gene: TRBV7-2; J gene: TRBJ2-3; CDR3 protein: CASSSSGRRTDTQYF; CDR3 DNA: TGTGCCAGCAGCTCCAGCGGGAGACGTACAGATACGCAGTATTTT
clone size: .; D gene: .; V gene: TRBV30; J gene: TRBJ2-6; CDR3 protein: CAWSRTTNVLTF; CDR3 DNA: TGTGCCTGGAGTAGGACCACCAACGTCCTGACTTTC
clone size: once; D gene: TRBD2; V gene: TRBV30; J gene: TRBJ2-1; CDR3 protein: CAWKRESYNEQFF; CDR3 DNA: TGTGCCTGGAAGCGGGAGTCTTACAATGAGCAGTTCTTC
clone size: .; D gene: .; V gene: TRBV12-5; J gene: TRBJ2-6; CDR3 protein: CASGPYTGANVLTF; CDR3 DNA: TGTGCTAGTGGTCCCTACACTGGGGCCAACGTCCTGACTTTC
clone size: .; D gene: .; V gene: TRBV7-9; J gene: TRBJ2-5; CDR3 protein: CASIPPAGGPQETQYF; CDR3 DNA: TGTGCCAGCATCCCCCCGGCCGGGGGACCCCAAGAGACCCAGTACTTC
clone size: .; D gene: .; V gene: TRBV29-1; J gene: TRBJ1-5; CDR3 protein: CSVENGVGQPQHF; CDR3 DNA: TGCAGCGTTGAAAACGGTGTTGGTCAGCCCCAGCATTTT
clone size: .; D gene: .; V gene: TRBV20-1; J gene: TRBJ1-5; CDR3 protein: CSAEGMSDGYSNQPQHF; CDR3 DNA: TGCAGTGCTGAGGGCATGTCCGACGGTTATAGCAATCAGCCCCAGCATTTT
clone size: .; D gene: .; V gene: TRBV27; J gene: TRBJ1-2; CDR3 protein: CASSPLGPRYGYTF; CDR3 DNA: TGTGCCAGCAGCCCCCTGGGTCCACGCTATGGCTACACCTTC
clone size: .; D gene: .; V gene: TRBV20-1; J gene: TRBJ1-1; CDR3 protein: CSATGQMNTEAFF; CDR3 DNA: TGCAGTGCTACAGGACAGATGAACACTGAAGCTTTCTTT
clone size: few; D gene: .; V gene: TRBV12-3/TRBV12-4; J gene: TRBJ1-1; CDR3 protein: CASSLRHMNTEAFF; CDR3 DNA: TGTGCCAGCAGTTTACGGCACATGAACACTGAAGCTTTCTTT
clone size: .; D gene: .; V gene: TRBV30; J gene: TRBJ1-6; CDR3 protein: CAWSVRVNSPLHF; CDR3 DNA: TGTGCCTGGAGTGTACGGGTTAATTCACCCCTCCACTTT
clone size: .; D gene: .; V gene: TRBV29-1; J gene: TRBJ1-1; CDR3 protein: CSAPGGPNTEAFF; CDR3 DNA: TGCAGCGCCCCGGGGGGACCGAACACTGAAGCTTTCTTT
clone size: .; D gene: .; V gene: TRBV20-1; J gene: TRBJ2-7; CDR3 protein: CSAREFHEQYF; CDR3 DNA: TGCAGTGCTAGGGAGTTTCACGAGCAGTACTTC
clone size: .; D gene: .; V gene: TRBV12-3/TRBV12-4; J gene: TRBJ1-1; CDR3 protein: CASSSTGGMNTEAFF; CDR3 DNA: TGTGCCAGCAGTTCGACCGGGGGAATGAACACTGAAGCTTTCTTT
clone size: .; D gene: .; V gene: TRBV28; J gene: TRBJ1-2; CDR3 protein: CASSFGAFGYTF; CDR3 DNA: TGTGCCAGCAGTTTCGGGGCCTTTGGCTACACCTTC
clone size: .; D gene: TRBD2; V gene: TRBV9; J gene: TRBJ2-1; CDR3 protein: CASSVSTSGGGEQFF; CDR3 DNA: TGTGCCAGCAGCGTCAGCACTAGCGGGGGGGGTGAGCAGTTCTTC
clone size: .; D gene: TRBD1; V gene: TRBV29-1; J gene: TRBJ1-2; CDR3 protein: CSVEQGPYYGYTF; CDR3 DNA: TGCAGCGTAGAACAGGGGCCCTACTATGGCTACACCTTC
clone size: .; D gene: .; V gene: TRBV30; J gene: TRBJ2-3; CDR3 protein: CAWDNGMKAGDTQYF; CDR3 DNA: TGTGCCTGGGATAACGGGATGAAGGCCGGAGATACGCAGTATTTT
clone size: .; D gene: .; V gene: TRBV20-1; J gene: TRBJ2-4; CDR3 protein: CSARPPGGNIQYF; CDR3 DNA: TGCAGTGCTAGGCCTCCGGGGGGCAACATTCAGTACTTC
clone size: .; D gene: .; V gene: TRBV2; J gene: TRBJ2-4; CDR3 protein: CASRQNPSGKNIQYF; CDR3 DNA: TGTGCCAGCAGGCAAAACCCTAGTGGCAAAAACATTCAGTACTTC
clone size: .; D gene: TRBD1; V gene: TRBV12-3/TRBV12-4; J gene: TRBJ1-2; CDR3 protein: CASSFRDRGSYTF; CDR3 DNA: TGTGCCAGCAGTTTCCGGGACAGGGGGAGCTACACCTTC
clone size: once; D gene: .; V gene: TRBV7-9; J gene: TRBJ1-1; CDR3 protein: CASSLSGSNTEAFF; CDR3 DNA: TGTGCCAGCAGCTTAAGTGGCAGCAACACTGAAGCTTTCTTT
clone size: .; D gene: .; V gene: TRBV30; J gene: TRBJ1-1; CDR3 protein: CAWTPRTVNTEAFF; CDR3 DNA: TGTGCCTGGACACCCCGGACGGTGAACACTGAAGCTTTCTTT
clone size: .; D gene: TRBD2; V gene: TRBV11-2; J gene: TRBJ2-1; CDR3 protein: CATKNSGGNEQFF; CDR3 DNA: TGTGCCACCAAAAATAGCGGGGGTAATGAGCAGTTCTTC
clone size: .; D gene: .; V gene: TRBV20-1; J gene: TRBJ1-3; CDR3 protein: CSARQGGGNTIYF; CDR3 DNA: TGCAGTGCTAGACAGGGTGGGGGAAACACCATATATTTT
clone size: .; D gene: .; V gene: TRBV28; J gene: TRBJ2-5; CDR3 protein: CASSFRRETQYF; CDR3 DNA: TGTGCCAGCAGTTTCCGGCGGGAGACCCAGTACTTC
clone size: .; D gene: TRBD2; V gene: TRBV12-3/TRBV12-4; J gene: TRBJ2-4; CDR3 protein: CASSFRASGKDIQYF; CDR3 DNA: TGTGCCAGCAGTTTTAGGGCTAGCGGGAAGGACATTCAGTACTTC
clone size: .; D gene: TRBD1; V gene: TRBV20-1; J gene: TRBJ2-7; CDR3 protein: CSASPGTGYYEQYF; CDR3 DNA: TGCAGTGCTAGTCCCGGGACAGGATACTACGAGCAGTACTTC